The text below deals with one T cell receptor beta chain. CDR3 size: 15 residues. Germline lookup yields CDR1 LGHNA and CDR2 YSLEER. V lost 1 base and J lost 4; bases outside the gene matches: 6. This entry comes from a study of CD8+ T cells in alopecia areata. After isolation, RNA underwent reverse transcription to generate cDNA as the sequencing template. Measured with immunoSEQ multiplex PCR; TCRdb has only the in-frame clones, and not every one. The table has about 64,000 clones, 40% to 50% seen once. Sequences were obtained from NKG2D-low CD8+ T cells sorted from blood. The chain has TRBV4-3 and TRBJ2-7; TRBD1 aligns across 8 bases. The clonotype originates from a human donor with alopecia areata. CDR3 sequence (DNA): TGCGCCAGCAGCCAAGGTTCCCAGGGGGCGTACGAGCAGTACTTC. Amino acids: CASSQGSQGAYEQYF.